Shown below are 6 T cell receptor beta chains from a single sample sequenced in a study of blood T cell repertoires in COVID-19. Using immunoSEQ multiplex PCR, the repertoire was profiled, and TCRdb retains in-frame clones only, with some absent. The table lists around 140,000 clones, approximately 80% of them singletons. Sequences were obtained from peripheral blood. The receptor source for this set is an elderly woman with active or convalescent COVID-19.

The rearrangement joins TRBV11-1 to TRBJ1-1, with D maybe TRBD1 (5 bases). Trimming removed 3 bases from V and 6 bases from J, with 11 bases in between. Germline V CDR1 and CDR2: SGHAT, FQDESV (reference sequence). CDR3 length equals 13 residues. The CDR3 DNA follows: TGTGCCAGCAGCTTGGAGGGGATGGCTGAAGCTTTCTTT. This gives the protein CASSLEGMAEAFF.

This chain links TRBV10-3 with TRBJ2-1; TRBD2 is a possible D gene (5 bases). Between the trimmed V and J ends, which lost 4 bases and 12 bases, there was a span of 19 bases. Germline V lookup: CDR1 ENHRY, CDR2 SYGVKD. This CDR3 is built from 14 residues. The CDR3 loop reads CAISGDSPAGAQFF. CDR3 nucleotides: TGTGCCATCAGTGGCGACTCTCCGGCGGGCGCGCAGTTCTTC.

The chain links TRBV5-1 to TRBJ2-5, with a weak D call TRBD2 (5 bases). The CDR3 is 15 amino acids. Germline CDR1 is SGHRS and CDR2 is YFSETQ. V was shortened by 4 bases and J by 2 bases, with 15 bases between the two germline ends. CDR3 amino acids: CASSIGRASQETQYF. CDR3 coding DNA: TGCGCCAGCAGCATAGGGCGGGCCTCACAAGAGACCCAGTACTTC.

This chain connects TRBV11-2 to TRBJ2-7; 7 bases align to TRBD1. CDR1 and CDR2 (germline): SGHAT, FQNNGV. This CDR3 contains 14 residues. Trimming took 5 bases from V and 3 from J; bases not matched to a gene: 7. CDR3 residues: CASSQLGQNYEQYF. The CDR3 coding sequence is TGTGCCAGCAGCCAGCTGGGACAGAACTACGAGCAGTACTTC.

This clone was observed a handful of times. J is TRBJ1-2 and V is TRBV19; 7 bases align to TRBD1. Trimming removed 4 bases from V and 4 bases from J; junction bases left unmatched: 21. CDR3 length: 19 residues. Germline V lookup: CDR1 LNHDA, CDR2 SQIVND (reference sequence). The CDR3 DNA follows: TGTGCCAGTAGTACCCAACCCCGGGACAGAAAAAATTTATCCTATGGCTACACCTTC. Residues: CASSTQPRDRKNLSYGYTF. Full variable domain (remainder filled in from reference TRBV19 and TRBJ1-2): DGGITQSPKYLFRKEGQNVTLSCEQNLNHDAMYWYRQDPGQGLRLIYYSQIVNDFQKGDIAEGYSVSREKKESFPLTVTSAQKNPTAFYLCASSTQPRDRKNLSYGYTFGSGTRLTVV.

Notes on this clone: One end of the junction is discordant with germline, which a read error may explain. The chain recombines TRBV7-7 with TRBJ2-1; D gene unclear. CDR3 length: 13 amino acids. From germline, CDR1 is SSHAT and CDR2 FNYEAQ (reference sequence). In DNA form, the CDR3 reads TGTGCTAGCAGCGACCTTGCTAGGAATGAGCAGTTCTTC. Protein sequence: CASSDLARNEQFF.